This is a list of T cell receptor beta chains from one sample in a study of monozygotic twins with inflammatory bowel disease. TCRdb reworked the 5' RACE reads into one entry per CDR3 protein, no DNA. This sample's clone table lists about 160,000 distinct CDR3 sequences. Sample: blood. The receptors here all came from a human donor with ulcerative colitis or Crohn's disease, or a healthy co-twin of an affected twin (not recorded which). Both conserved end residues are part of each CDR3.

CDR3: CASSLETGSRYGYTF
J: TRBJ1-2
V: TRBV5-1

CDR3: CSVAVFRAQETQYF
J: TRBJ2-5
V: TRBV29-1

CDR3: CASSRAQGGTEAFF
J: TRBJ1-1
V: TRBV12-3/TRBV12-4

CDR3: CAWSRSTGDNSPLHF
J: TRBJ1-6
V: TRBV30

CDR3: CATSDLRAGRSQETQYF
J: TRBJ2-5
V: TRBV24-1

CDR3: CASMGMEATDTQYF
J: TRBJ2-3
V: TRBV5-1

CDR3: CASSAPGLAGVETQYF
J: TRBJ2-5
V: TRBV9

CDR3: CASNHDGNQPQHF
J: TRBJ1-5
V: TRBV28

CDR3: CASRVSGRSYEQYF
J: TRBJ2-7
V: TRBV28

CDR3: CASSPRLAGGRNEQFF
J: TRBJ2-1
V: TRBV27

CDR3: CASSLPPSYNEQFF
J: TRBJ2-1
V: TRBV7-9

CDR3: CASSLEPREGYEQYF
J: TRBJ2-7
V: TRBV5-4

CDR3: CSVGLAVQETQYF
J: TRBJ2-5
V: TRBV29-1

CDR3: CASSLRGPNEQYF
J: TRBJ2-7
V: TRBV13

CDR3: CASSLSGGRGEQYF
J: TRBJ2-7
V: TRBV12-3/TRBV12-4

CDR3: CSALRRLGQNSPLHF
J: TRBJ1-6
V: TRBV20-1

CDR3: CASSEGGETQYF
J: TRBJ2-5
V: TRBV11-2

CDR3: CSAHVGTIYEQYF
J: TRBJ2-7
V: TRBV20-1

CDR3: CASSYPGGTDIQYF
J: TRBJ2-4
V: TRBV6-2/TRBV6-3

CDR3: CASSSPSDGVGTDTQYF
J: TRBJ2-3
V: TRBV7-3

CDR3: CSARAGSENYGYTF
J: TRBJ1-2
V: TRBV20-1

CDR3: CASSYLGPGANVLTF
J: TRBJ2-6
V: TRBV6-5

CDR3: CASSLWSGRNTGELFF
J: TRBJ2-2
V: TRBV28

CDR3: CSVGGGETQYF
J: TRBJ2-5
V: TRBV29-1

CDR3: CASSLVGKSVYEQYF
J: TRBJ2-7
V: TRBV27

CDR3: CTWSGGRGNSEAFF
J: TRBJ1-1
V: TRBV30

CDR3: CASSEREPLQPYEQYF
J: TRBJ2-7
V: TRBV7-8

CDR3: CASSEYMVGLATGELFF
J: TRBJ2-2
V: TRBV6-1

CDR3: CASSDPTRAYNEQFF
J: TRBJ2-1
V: TRBV21-1

CDR3: CSARAAGTKPQHF
J: TRBJ1-5
V: TRBV20-1

CDR3: CSARDWVRANYGYTF
J: TRBJ1-2
V: TRBV20-1

CDR3: CASSLIGEQETQYF
J: TRBJ2-5
V: TRBV5-4

CDR3: CSASGIGETQYF
J: TRBJ2-5
V: TRBV20-1